A selection of T cell receptor beta chains follows, all from one sample in a study of beta chain features in type 1 diabetes. Data came from immunoSEQ multiplex PCR; TCRdb stores just in-frame clones and leaves some out. The repertoire holds 250,000 to 300,000 clones, with around an eighth as singletons. The sequenced sample was naive CD4+ T cells from blood. The receptor source for this set is a man aged 25-40 years with type 1 diabetes. CDR3s include the opening cysteine and the closing phenylalanine or tryptophan. A D gene is named only where the DNA matches it firmly. Clone size is not always given. Where it is, it says once, few, many or a class for expanded clones.

D: TRBD2; V: TRBV4-2; size: .; J: TRBJ2-5; DNA: TGTGCCAGCAGCCAGGTAGCGGGAGAGGAGACCCAGTACTTC; CDR3: CASSQVAGEETQYF
D: .; V: TRBV5-4; size: .; J: TRBJ2-1; DNA: TGTGCCAGCAGCTTGGGACAGCACTACAATGAGCAGTTCTTC; CDR3: CASSLGQHYNEQFF
D: TRBD1; V: TRBV30; size: .; J: TRBJ1-1; DNA: TGTGCCTGGGGGTGGACAGGATTGAACACTGAAGCTTTCTTT; CDR3: CAWGWTGLNTEAFF
D: TRBD2; V: TRBV19; size: .; J: TRBJ2-1; DNA: TGTGCCAGTAGTATAGAGTTGGGACTAGCGGGATACAATGAGCAGTTCTTC; CDR3: CASSIELGLAGYNEQFF
D: TRBD1; V: TRBV20-1; size: .; J: TRBJ2-5; DNA: TGCAGTTACAGGGGGCCGGAGACCCAGTACTTC; CDR3: CSYRGPETQYF
D: .; V: TRBV28; size: few; J: TRBJ2-1; DNA: TGTGCCAGCAGTCCACCCGGTCGCCTTTACAATGAGCAGTTCTTC; CDR3: CASSPPGRLYNEQFF
D: .; V: TRBV4-2; size: .; J: TRBJ1-2; DNA: TGTGCCAGCAGCCAAGATGGTACGGGATTGGTCTATGGCTACACCTTC; CDR3: CASSQDGTGLVYGYTF
D: .; V: TRBV4-2; size: .; J: TRBJ2-1; DNA: TGTGCCAGCAGCCAAGACGGTACTAGCCCCTCCTACAATGAGCAGTTCTTC; CDR3: CASSQDGTSPSYNEQFF
D: .; V: TRBV5-4; size: few; J: TRBJ2-1; DNA: TGTGCCAGCAGCTTGGATGCGGGGAGACACAATGAGCAGTTCTTC; CDR3: CASSLDAGRHNEQFF
D: .; V: TRBV7-3; size: .; J: TRBJ2-7; DNA: TGTGCCAGCAGCCCCGCCTACGAGCAGTACTTC; CDR3: CASSPAYEQYF
D: .; V: TRBV30; size: few; J: TRBJ1-5; DNA: TGTGCCTGGAGTCTAGATGGCGGTCAGCCCCAGCATTTT; CDR3: CAWSLDGGQPQHF
D: .; V: TRBV19; size: .; J: TRBJ1-2; DNA: TGTGCCAGCAGATCTACGGGTTTAGCCGTCAATGGCTACACCTTC; CDR3: CASRSTGLAVNGYTF
D: TRBD2; V: TRBV6-1; size: few; J: TRBJ2-1; DNA: TGTGCCAGCAGGGAGACTAGCGGGAGTATTGGTGAGCAGTTCTTC; CDR3: CASRETSGSIGEQFF
D: .; V: TRBV28; size: .; J: TRBJ2-1; DNA: TGTGCCAGCAGTTTTTTACAGGGCGTAATCAATGAGCAGTTCTTC; CDR3: CASSFLQGVINEQFF